A selection of T cell receptor beta chains follows, all from one sample in a study of a mutant IDH1 vaccine in newly diagnosed glioma. Sequencing used immunoSEQ multiplex PCR; TCRdb keeps in-frame clones, though not all of them. The sample lists tens of thousands of clones; around four fifths were seen once. No cognate antigen is known for these TCRs. Here the sequenced sample was PBMCs, taken from a glioma patient whose treatment included an IDH1 peptide vaccine. The receptors were gathered from a woman between 50 and 59 years old with glioma. Each CDR3 is given without its conserved first and last residue. The D gene is left open where the match is weak. Only some rows state a clone size, as once, few, many or a class for expanded clones.

j_call: TRBJ1-4; v_call: TRBV5-5; clone_size: .; d_call: .; cdr3_aa: ASSPHLDRALKLF
j_call: TRBJ1-4; v_call: TRBV2; clone_size: .; d_call: .; cdr3_aa: ASSRQGGLTSKKLF
j_call: TRBJ1-1; v_call: TRBV29-1; clone_size: .; d_call: .; cdr3_aa: SARRGGLEAF
j_call: TRBJ2-2; v_call: TRBV19; clone_size: .; d_call: TRBD1; cdr3_aa: ASNEGAVTGELF
j_call: TRBJ2-3; v_call: TRBV10-3; clone_size: .; d_call: TRBD2; cdr3_aa: AISGTSGQSTDTQY
j_call: TRBJ2-1; v_call: TRBV4-2; clone_size: once; d_call: .; cdr3_aa: ASSQDNRGWDEQF
j_call: TRBJ2-6; v_call: TRBV2; clone_size: .; d_call: TRBD1; cdr3_aa: ASSVQGAGANVLT
j_call: TRBJ2-4; v_call: TRBV28; clone_size: .; d_call: .; cdr3_aa: ASSSTGTKILAKNIQY
j_call: TRBJ2-3; v_call: TRBV7-9; clone_size: .; d_call: .; cdr3_aa: ASSLAVAWDTQY
j_call: TRBJ1-4; v_call: TRBV7-9; clone_size: .; d_call: .; cdr3_aa: ASSTSSGVGEKLF
j_call: TRBJ2-2; v_call: TRBV19; clone_size: .; d_call: .; cdr3_aa: ASSRGTAGTGELF
j_call: TRBJ2-1; v_call: TRBV5-4; clone_size: .; d_call: TRBD2; cdr3_aa: ASSPGLASYNEQF
j_call: TRBJ2-7; v_call: TRBV6-1; clone_size: .; d_call: TRBD1; cdr3_aa: ASSETGTGYYEQY
j_call: TRBJ1-5; v_call: TRBV7-8; clone_size: .; d_call: .; cdr3_aa: ASSRSHSNQPQH
j_call: TRBJ2-7; v_call: TRBV19; clone_size: .; d_call: .; cdr3_aa: AAGSVSYEQY
j_call: TRBJ1-5; v_call: TRBV30; clone_size: .; d_call: .; cdr3_aa: AWSLEQSNQPQH
j_call: TRBJ1-6; v_call: TRBV4-1; clone_size: .; d_call: .; cdr3_aa: ASSQSPREVTLH
j_call: TRBJ1-5; v_call: TRBV4-1; clone_size: .; d_call: TRBD1; cdr3_aa: ASSHGQGWGNQPQH
j_call: TRBJ1-1; v_call: TRBV7-6; clone_size: .; d_call: TRBD1; cdr3_aa: ASSLSTGVVNTEAF
j_call: TRBJ2-7; v_call: TRBV6-5; clone_size: .; d_call: .; cdr3_aa: ASSSKTGTEQY
j_call: TRBJ2-7; v_call: TRBV11-2; clone_size: .; d_call: .; cdr3_aa: ASSLNTGTYEQY
j_call: TRBJ2-3; v_call: TRBV9; clone_size: .; d_call: .; cdr3_aa: ASSVEGRPSTDTQY
j_call: TRBJ2-1; v_call: TRBV7-9; clone_size: .; d_call: TRBD2; cdr3_aa: ASSLGAVVAGGYNEQF
j_call: TRBJ1-1; v_call: TRBV6-5; clone_size: once; d_call: .; cdr3_aa: ASSSSVNTEAF
j_call: TRBJ1-5; v_call: TRBV6-5; clone_size: .; d_call: .; cdr3_aa: ASSSRQFGNQPQH
j_call: TRBJ1-2; v_call: TRBV4-1; clone_size: .; d_call: .; cdr3_aa: ASSQGWGYT
j_call: TRBJ2-5; v_call: TRBV28; clone_size: .; d_call: .; cdr3_aa: ASSPPGLVGETQY
j_call: TRBJ2-2; v_call: TRBV9; clone_size: .; d_call: TRBD2; cdr3_aa: ASSVGYYGTSGAPNTGELF
j_call: TRBJ1-2; v_call: TRBV2; clone_size: once; d_call: .; cdr3_aa: ASSNSRDLYGYT
j_call: TRBJ1-2; v_call: TRBV10-3; clone_size: .; d_call: .; cdr3_aa: AISSPSTGNYGYT
j_call: TRBJ2-1; v_call: TRBV27; clone_size: .; d_call: TRBD1; cdr3_aa: ASRERDRGSNEQF
j_call: TRBJ2-5; v_call: TRBV7-2; clone_size: few; d_call: .; cdr3_aa: ASSWGLEQTQY
j_call: TRBJ2-7; v_call: TRBV21-1; clone_size: .; d_call: .; cdr3_aa: ASSKAQRDRGRYEQY
j_call: TRBJ1-1; v_call: TRBV5-1; clone_size: .; d_call: .; cdr3_aa: ASSFQGDTEAF
j_call: TRBJ1-2; v_call: TRBV4-2; clone_size: .; d_call: TRBD1; cdr3_aa: ASSQDPDRGTRGYT
j_call: TRBJ1-6; v_call: TRBV18; clone_size: .; d_call: .; cdr3_aa: ASSPVGGVYNSPLH
j_call: TRBJ1-1; v_call: TRBV7-9; clone_size: .; d_call: TRBD1; cdr3_aa: ASSLASRSQGAGTEAF
j_call: TRBJ2-7; v_call: TRBV20-1; clone_size: .; d_call: .; cdr3_aa: SGLRQYEQY
j_call: TRBJ1-1; v_call: TRBV5-1; clone_size: .; d_call: .; cdr3_aa: ASSLATVNTEAF